This T cell receptor beta chain originates from a study of technical replicates of blood from a few donors. The data were produced by immunoSEQ multiplex PCR, yet TCRdb's version contains in-frame clones alone and is incomplete. The sample shows 65,000 to 80,000 clones, approximately 97% of them seen only once. CDR1 and CDR2 from the germline V gene are GTSNPN and SVGIG (reference sequence). The ends lost 0 bases at V and 4 bases at J; junction bases unmatched: 4. CDR3 length equals 14 residues. In this sample, this clone turned up once. The source of this sequence is a human donor in good health. Sequenced material: T cells isolated from PBMCs. The chain combines TRBV30 with TRBJ2-7; 9 nucleotides line up with TRBD1. Here the CDR3 reads CAWSVGTGWYEQYF. For the CDR3, the DNA is TGTGCCTGGAGTGTAGGGACAGGGTGGTACGAGCAGTACTTC.